This T cell receptor beta chain is from a study of blood T cell repertoires in COVID-19. In the original workflow: Reference gene primer amplification in the assay estimated nucleated cell counts. Sequencing used immunoSEQ multiplex PCR; TCRdb keeps in-frame clones, though not all of them. V, J and clone size are taken as reported in that table, and D and trimming were inferred from the DNA itself. The sample gives some 290,000 clones, under 95% of which show up once; about 2.3% is in the top ten. Participants came from fewer than 25 US areas, aged about 18 to 89 years. Donors were grouped by their self-reported clinical history. In germline, CDR1 is LNHDA, CDR2 SQIVND (reference sequence). CDR3 length: 14 residues. Trimming stripped 4 bases from V and 8 bases from J, with 14 bases between.

The chain couples TRBV19 to TRBJ1-4; D possibly corresponds to TRBD1 (5 bases). The TCR comes from a woman in her thirties or forties with acute COVID-19. Source material: PBMCs or T cells enriched from blood (not recorded which). The CDR3 region has the DNA TGTGCCAGTAGTAATACAGGCGCGGTCGAAAAACTGTTTTTT. Translating gives CASSNTGAVEKLFF.